Below are 27 T cell receptor beta chains sequenced from a single sample in a study of radiotherapy plus CTLA-4 blockade in lung cancer. This table comes from immunoSEQ multiplex PCR, and its TCRdb copy is limited to in-frame clones, with some not included. The sample lists about 49,000 clones, over 75% occurring once. The sample was peripheral blood, taken from a patient treated with radiotherapy plus ipilimumab. The receptors stem from a human donor with non-small cell lung cancer whose response to radiotherapy plus ipilimumab could not be evaluated.

This chain joins TRBV2 and TRBJ1-2; possibly TRBD1 for D (6 bases). V dropped 6 bases and J dropped 6 bases, with 11 bases sitting between them. Germline V lookup: CDR1 SNHLY, CDR2 FYNNEI. The CDR3 consists of 12 residues. CDR3 in amino acids: CASSPQGHGYTF. CDR3 nucleotides: TGTGCCAGCAGCCCCCAGGGGCATGGCTACACCTTC.

This chain joins TRBV6-1 and TRBJ2-3; possibly TRBD1 for D (5 bases). Germline CDR1 reads MNHNS; CDR2 reads SASEGT. The CDR3 runs to 16 residues. Trimming took 4 bases from V and 4 from J, leaving 18 bases between them. CDR3 amino acids: CASSGFSRVGPDTQYF. As DNA, the CDR3 is TGTGCCAGCAGTGGTTTCAGCAGGGTCGGCCCAGATACGCAGTATTTT.

The CDR3 sequence is CASSIGDRFNQPQHF. The CDR3 DNA follows: TGTGCCAGTAGTATAGGCGACAGGTTCAATCAGCCCCAGCATTTT. The genes are TRBV19 and TRBJ1-5, with D possibly being TRBD1 (6 bases). This CDR3 comprises 15 residues. Per germline, CDR1 LNHDA and CDR2 SQIVND (reference sequence). V was pared by 1 base and J by 3 bases, with 10 bases between.

The gene calls are TRBV30 and TRBJ2-1; 7 bases are a match to TRBD2. Germline V CDR1 and CDR2: GTSNPN, SVGIG (reference sequence). The CDR3 is 14 amino acids. Unmatched junction bases numbered 11, after V lost 3 bases and J lost 9 bases. The CDR3 sequence: CAWSPGRSVPEQFF. CDR3 nucleotides: TGTGCCTGGAGCCCCGGGAGGTCTGTTCCTGAGCAGTTCTTC.

The chain employs TRBV29-1 and TRBJ2-5; D not resolved. Germline V gene sequence: CDR1 SQVTM, CDR2 ANQGSEA. Trimming took 5 bases from V and 1 from J, leaving 11 bases between them. The CDR3 loop spans 13 amino acids. The CDR3 DNA reads as TGCAGCGTTCGGCCCAGGCCCCAAGAGACCCAGTACTTC. Encoded protein: CSVRPRPQETQYF.

With respect to this clone: In the same sample, other DNA sequences code for this CDR3. V is TRBV6-1 and J is TRBJ2-1; 11 positions agree with TRBD1. Trimming at V came to 6 bases and at J to 8 bases, leaving 9 bases not matched to a gene. Germline values: CDR1 MNHNS, CDR2 SASEGT. This CDR3 has 15 amino acids. The CDR3 sequence: CASSSGQGATDEQFF. In DNA form, the CDR3 reads TGTGCCAGCAGCTCTGGACAGGGGGCAACGGATGAGCAGTTCTTC.

The chain couples TRBV6-5 to TRBJ2-7; a possible D gene is TRBD1 (6 bases). V dropped 0 bases and J dropped 4 bases, with 10 bases sitting between them. The CDR3 spans 14 residues. CDR1 and CDR2 from the germline V gene are MNHEY and SVGAGI. For the CDR3, the DNA is TGTGCCAGCAGTTACTCGTTCACAGGGTACGAGCAGTACTTC. It codes for CASSYSFTGYEQYF.

This chain links TRBV2 with TRBJ2-1; 12 bases fit TRBD2. This CDR3 is built from 16 residues. With 7 bases clipped from V and 0 bases from J, the junction kept 4 bases outside the gene matches. CDR1 SNHLY and CDR2 FYNNEI come from the germline V gene. The CDR3 DNA reads TGTGCCAGCAAAGGACTAGCGGGGTTCTCCTACAATGAGCAGTTCTTC. It specifies CASKGLAGFSYNEQFF.

This chain joins TRBV10-3 and TRBJ2-2, with 9 positions matching TRBD1. CDR1 ENHRY and CDR2 SYGVKD come from the germline V gene. The CDR3 totals 13 residues. V lost 7 bases and J lost 7; bases outside the gene matches: 4. The CDR3 spells CAIKGQGSGELFF. The CDR3 bases are TGTGCCATCAAAGGACAGGGGAGCGGGGAGCTGTTTTTT.

The J gene is TRBJ2-7, the V gene TRBV19; tentative D call: TRBD2 (6 bases). The CDR3 spans 16 residues. V was clipped by 1 base and J by 5 bases, with 18 bases between them. Germline lookup yields CDR1 LNHDA and CDR2 SQIVND (reference sequence). The CDR3 reads CASSIAPTRIGNEQYF. CDR3 DNA sequence: TGTGCCAGTAGTATAGCCCCGACTAGAATTGGGAACGAGCAGTACTTC.

In this sample, this clone turned up once. The rearrangement links TRBV5-5 to TRBJ1-2; D is unclear. Trimming stripped 2 bases from V and 0 bases from J, with 11 bases between. Per the germline V gene, CDR1 is SGHKS and CDR2 is YYEKEE (reference sequence). The CDR3 is 15 amino acids. The CDR3 here is CASSLADLPNYGYTF. DNA for the CDR3: TGTGCCAGCAGCTTAGCGGATCTTCCTAACTATGGCTACACCTTC. Full variable domain (rest looked up from reference TRBV5-5 and TRBJ1-2): DAGVTQSPTHLIKTRGQQVTLRCSPISGHKSVSWYQQVLGQGPQFIFQYYEKEERGRGNFPDRFSARQFPNYSSELNVNALLLGDSALYLCASSLADLPNYGYTFGSGTRLTVV.

V and J are TRBV7-2 and TRBJ2-5, with D possibly matching TRBD2 (5 bases). This CDR3 has 14 amino acids. Germline CDR1 and CDR2: SGHTA and FQGNSA. V was trimmed by 4 bases and J by 5 bases, leaving 14 bases between them. The CDR3, as DNA: TGTGCCAGCAGCTCCGGGATCCGAGGGGAGACCCAGTACTTC. It specifies CASSSGIRGETQYF.

The V call is TRBV7-2, the J call TRBJ2-7; TRBD2 agrees at 7 bases. The CDR3 is 16 amino acids. The germline gives CDR1 SGHTA, CDR2 FQGNSA. The J segment lost 6 bases and the V segment lost 5 bases, leaving 16 bases of the junction unmatched. CDR3 nucleotides: TGTGCCAGCAGCGTAAGGGCTAGCGGAGGAGGAGGCGAGCAGTACTTC. Residues: CASSVRASGGGGEQYF.

The chain's CDR3 is CASSIDGAGGTEAFF. The DNA for the CDR3 is TGTGCCAGTAGTATAGATGGGGCCGGGGGGACTGAAGCTTTCTTT. This chain joins TRBV19 and TRBJ1-1; the D gene is possibly TRBD1 (5 bases). CDR3 size: 15 residues. Germline lookup yields CDR1 LNHDA and CDR2 SQIVND (reference sequence). V dropped 0 bases and J dropped 5 bases, with 13 bases sitting between them. Full variable domain (missing parts from reference TRBV19 and TRBJ1-1): DGGITQSPKYLFRKEGQNVTLSCEQNLNHDAMYWYRQDPGQGLRLIYYSQIVNDFQKGDIAEGYSVSREKKESFPLTVTSAQKNPTAFYLCASSIDGAGGTEAFFGQGTRLTVV.

The rearrangement joins TRBV13 to TRBJ2-3; TRBD2 matches 9 bases. CDR3 length: 17 residues. Germline V lookup: CDR1 PRHDT, CDR2 FYEKMQ (reference sequence). Germline trimming cut 5 bases from V and 2 bases from J; bases unmatched to any gene: 11. CDR3 bases: TGTGCCAGCAGCACCTATAGCGGGAGTGGGCTCACAGATACGCAGTATTTT. This translates into CASSTYSGSGLTDTQYF.

The gene calls are TRBV7-6 and TRBJ2-3; the match to TRBD1 covers 9 bases. Trimming cost V 4 bases and J 3 bases; bases outside gene matches: 8. Germline CDR1 and CDR2: SGHVS and FNYEAQ. CDR3 length equals 16 residues. The CDR3 reads CASSSARQGVTDTQYF. The DNA for the CDR3 is TGTGCCAGCAGCTCCGCCCGACAGGGGGTAACAGATACGCAGTATTTT. Together with reference TRBV7-6 and TRBJ2-3, the CDR3 gives the full variable domain: GAGVSQSPRYKVTKRGQDVALRCDPISGHVSLYWYRQALGQGPEFLTYFNYEAQQDKSGLPNDRFSAERPEGSISTLTIQRTEQRDSAMYRCASSSARQGVTDTQYFGPGTRLTVL.

This chain links TRBV7-9 with TRBJ1-2; 7 bases are shared with TRBD1. V was clipped by 5 bases and J by 5 bases; unmatched bases: 5. The CDR3 length is 13 residues. Germline values: CDR1 SEHNR, CDR2 FQNEAQ (reference sequence). CDR3 residues: CASSAEQGYGYTF. CDR3 nucleotides: TGTGCCAGCAGCGCAGAACAGGGGTATGGCTACACCTTC.

The J gene is TRBJ2-3, the V gene TRBV9; TRBD2 matches 9 bases. The CDR3 runs to 15 residues. Germline-derived CDR1 and CDR2 are SGDLS and YYNGEE. V was clipped by 3 bases and J by 6 bases; unmatched bases: 8. CDR3 DNA: TGTGCCAGCAGCGCTATAGCGGGAGTAGGTGATACGCAGTATTTT. It yields the protein CASSAIAGVGDTQYF.

The chain employs TRBV6-1 and TRBJ2-4; perhaps TRBD2 as D (6 bases). The germline V and J ends were trimmed by 4 bases and 0 bases, with 16 bases remaining between them. The CDR3 is made up of 17 amino acids. Germline V gives CDR1 MNHNS, CDR2 SASEGT. DNA of the CDR3: TGTGCCAGCAGTGCCTTGGGGCGGGGTTTAGCCAAAAACATTCAGTACTTC. Protein: CASSALGRGLAKNIQYF.

The chain employs TRBV5-1 and TRBJ1-2, with D unresolved. Trimming left V 0 bases short and J 2 bases short, with 8 bases between. In germline, CDR1 is SGHRS, CDR2 YFSETQ. The CDR3 is made up of 14 amino acids. CDR3 residues: CASSLDSRNYGYTF. The CDR3 nucleotides read TGCGCCAGCAGCTTGGACAGTAGGAACTATGGCTACACCTTC.

This clone showed up just once. The chain has TRBV9 and TRBJ1-4; D is ambiguous. Germline V gene data show CDR1 as SGDLS and CDR2 as YYNGEE. The CDR3 contains 15 residues. V lost 0 bases to trimming and J lost 6 bases, with 12 bases between them. The CDR3: CASSVGPGIDEKLFF. Written as DNA, the CDR3 is TGTGCCAGCAGCGTAGGGCCAGGTATCGATGAAAAACTGTTTTTT.

This rearrangement joins TRBV6-1 to TRBJ2-3, with 7 bases matching TRBD1. The CDR3 consists of 15 residues. Germline V lookup: CDR1 MNHNS, CDR2 SASEGT. Trimming took 6 bases from V and 0 from J; bases not matched to a gene: 6. DNA for the CDR3: TGTGCCAGCAGCCGACAGGGAACTAGCACAGATACGCAGTATTTT. It yields the protein CASSRQGTSTDTQYF.

The chain links TRBV11-2 to TRBJ2-2; D is unresolved. V gave up 6 bases and J gave up 5 bases, with 7 bases separating them. The germline CDR1 and CDR2 sequences are SGHAT and FQNNGV. This CDR3 spans 12 amino acids. The CDR3, as DNA: TGTGCCAGCAGAATCAGGACCGGGGAGCTGTTTTTT. This gives the protein CASRIRTGELFF.

CDR3 region: CASSAGLASSYNEQFF. The CDR3 nucleotides read TGTGCCAGCAGCGCCGGACTCGCTTCCTCCTACAATGAGCAGTTCTTC. The rearrangement links TRBV9 to TRBJ2-1; perhaps TRBD2 as D (5 bases). V gave up 3 bases and J gave up 0 bases, with 13 bases separating them. CDR1 and CDR2 (germline): SGDLS, YYNGEE. There are 16 residues in the CDR3.

This chain joins TRBV7-2 and TRBJ2-6; 7 nucleotides line up with TRBD1. CDR1 is SGHTA and CDR2 is FQGNSA in the germline V gene. The CDR3 contains 17 residues. J gave up 0 bases and V 8 bases, and 10 bases lay outside the gene matches. CDR3 sequence reads: CASYRTGPFSGANVLTF. The DNA of the CDR3 is TGTGCCAGCTATCGGACAGGCCCTTTCTCTGGGGCCAACGTCCTGACTTTC.

This clone was counted a single time. CDR3 nucleotide sequence: TGCGCCAGCAGCCCCAGCATGGGGGGGCGAAGGGGGAGCTCCTACAATGAGCAGTTCTTC. It encodes CASSPSMGGRRGSSYNEQFF. The genes are TRBV4-3 and TRBJ2-1, with D perhaps matching TRBD2 (7 bases). Trimming cost V 4 bases and J 0 bases, with 25 bases left between them. Germline CDR1 is LGHNA and CDR2 is YSLEER. The CDR3 consists of 20 residues.

The genes are TRBV7-9 and TRBJ2-5; D perhaps matches TRBD2 (7 bases). The CDR3 has 14 residues. Germline V CDR1 and CDR2: SEHNR, FQNEAQ (reference sequence). Trimming took 0 bases from V and 6 from J, leaving 11 bases between them. In nucleotides, the CDR3 is TGTGCCAGCAGCTTAGCGGGGGGGGCGAAGACCCAGTACTTC. Its translation is CASSLAGGAKTQYF.